This T cell receptor beta chain was recorded in a study of T cell changes during pregnancy in multiple sclerosis. This clone was recorded only once. TCRdb's table, derived via immunoSEQ multiplex PCR, lists solely in-frame clones and lacks some. The data show just under 65,000 clones, around 93% seen once. The CDR3 contains 11 residues. CDR1 LNHDA and CDR2 SQIVND come from the germline V gene (reference sequence). Trimming shortened V by 9 bases and J by 7 bases, and 10 bases separated the two germline ends. The chain uses TRBV19 and TRBJ2-1; no clear D gene. Here the sequenced sample was CD8+ T cells from peripheral blood mononuclear cells, taken in the second trimester of pregnancy. This TCR was sampled from a female donor with multiple sclerosis, enrolled in a pregnancy study. In DNA form, the CDR3 reads TGTGCCAGCAATTCGAGGAATGAGCAGTTCTTC. This codes for CASNSRNEQFF.